This T cell receptor beta chain is drawn from a study of a mutant IDH1 vaccine in newly diagnosed glioma. Overall study context: Every participant had undergone radiotherapy, temozolomide, or both before, and most underwent both.

Measured with immunoSEQ multiplex PCR; TCRdb has only the in-frame clones, and not every one. The table includes 120,000 or so clones, about 80% detected once. General study results and limits: In 80% to 95% of patients, immune responses induced by the vaccine occurred.

As to this clone: The antigen is unknown.

The sample's time point: week 11, during vaccination. The study gave 300 ug of mutant IDH1 20-mer peptide per vaccine dose, with topical imiquimod. Germline CDR1 LNHDA, CDR2 SQIVND (reference sequence). J was trimmed by 6 bases and V by 6 bases; bases with no gene match: 2. The CDR3 consists of 14 residues. This chain links TRBV19 with TRBJ2-2, with 12 bases lining up with TRBD2. The material sequenced was PBMCs, taken from a glioma patient whose treatment included an IDH1 peptide vaccine. The origin of this receptor is a man aged 40-55 years with glioma. The CDR3 nucleotides are TGTGCCAGTAGGACTAGCGGGAGCCCCGGGGAGCTGTTTTTT. Translation gives CASRTSGSPGELFF.